The present entry profiles one TCR beta chain with its context. In germline, CDR1 is SGHTA, CDR2 FQGNSA. V was cut by 1 base and J by 1 base, with 7 bases left in between. The CDR3 totals 14 residues. As originally analysed: Amplification of reference gene primers provided the estimated nucleated cell counts. The repertoire was sequenced with immunoSEQ multiplex PCR; TCRdb's copy has only in-frame clones and lacks some. The D gene and trimming were derived from the DNA, and the V and J assignments and clone size from that table. The sample holds approximately 26,000 clones, 80% to 90% seen once. The data belong to a study of blood T cell repertoires in COVID-19. Study overall: COVID-19 samples from acute and convalescent phases originated in the United States, Italy and Spain. Nucleic acid was either cDNA or gDNA, and it came from T cells, B-cell-depleted T cells, or PBMCs.

V usage is TRBV7-2 and J usage is TRBJ1-1; D is uncertain. The material sequenced was peripheral blood. This TCR was recovered from a human donor in a cohort sampled during active COVID-19. The CDR3 bases are TGTGCCAGCAGCTTAGGGGCCCAGAACACTGAAGCTTTCTTT. Its translation: CASSLGAQNTEAFF.